This TCR beta chain originates from a study of T cell responses to AZD1222 COVID-19 vaccine. With respect to this clone: As yet, its antigen is unknown.

Findings and caveats of the study: Baseline antibody screening turned up just a handful of seropositive AZD1222 recipients. Repertoires were obtained solely post-peak T cell response.

Trimming cost V 0 bases and J 3 bases, with 0 bases left between them. CDR1 and CDR2 from the germline V gene are LGHDT and YNNKEL (reference sequence). The CDR3 covers 12 residues. The table came from immunoSEQ multiplex PCR; TCRdb's copy has only in-frame clones and leaves some out. The sample carries 150,000 to 200,000 clones, 85% to 95% recorded once. Sequencing used peripheral blood, obtained on day 0 of AZD1222 vaccination. The clonotype was recovered from an adult in good health. This rearrangement joins TRBV3-1 (or the pseudogene TRBV3-2) to TRBJ1-3, with D unresolved. CDR3 region: CASSQDGNTIYF. The CDR3, as DNA: TGTGCCAGCAGCCAAGATGGAAACACCATATATTTT.